A selection of T cell receptor beta chains follows, all from one sample in a study of PD-L1 blockade in urothelial cancer. Sequencing was performed with immunoSEQ multiplex PCR; in TCRdb, only in-frame clones are kept and a portion is missing. The sample gives roughly 20,000 clones, around 88% of which show up once; about 4% is in the top ten. The starting material was PBMCs, obtained around atezolizumab (anti-PD-L1) treatment. The receptors originated from a man aged 45-65 years with urothelial cancer. The CDR3 runs from the conserved cysteine through the conserved F or W. Each record gives: V gene, J gene, CDR3 protein.

>TRBV14|TRBJ2-3
CASSQVFRTTTATDTQYF
>TRBV7-2|TRBJ2-5
CASSPGRRAQETQYF
>TRBV27|TRBJ2-7
CASRAGQGKTYEQYF
>TRBV6-5|TRBJ2-2
CASSWGQNTGELFF
>TRBV6-1|TRBJ2-5
CASSDLLGHRNQETQYF
>TRBV7-2|TRBJ1-1
CASSWTGSTEAFF
>TRBV6-1|TRBJ2-7
CASREWRYEQYF
>TRBV7-9|TRBJ1-5
CASSAGGLIDQPQHF
>TRBV7-2|TRBJ1-2
CASSLEGQGLGYTF
>TRBV28|TRBJ2-1
CASADAYNEQFF
>TRBV28|TRBJ2-7
CASSLFLLTSGRYEQYF
>TRBV9|TRBJ2-2
CASSVRGTGKGRTGELFF
>TRBV19|TRBJ2-7
CASSIVGGAYEQYF
>TRBV7-9|TRBJ2-7
CASSPGLAGEQYF
>TRBV9|TRBJ2-7
CASSPGVYEQYF
>TRBV21-1|TRBJ2-6
CASSKGGQGRKSSGANVLTF
>TRBV5-5|TRBJ1-5
CASSSLDRVNQPQHF
>TRBV11-2|TRBJ2-7
CASSSRQVYEQYF
>TRBV11-2|TRBJ2-7
CASSSTSREQYF
>TRBV5-1|TRBJ1-1
CASSPGHLNTEAFF
>TRBV9|TRBJ2-2
CASSAYGQREGNTGELFF
>TRBV19|TRBJ1-5
CASSIILQSNQPQHF
>TRBV18|TRBJ2-3
CASSLLGLAGGPWSTDTQYF
>TRBV10-1|TRBJ2-7
CASPYARIYYEQYF
>TRBV5-4|TRBJ2-7
CASSLDRYSYEQYF
>TRBV29-1|TRBJ2-7
CSVEETSGRAVRRSQPYEQYF
>TRBV11-2|TRBJ2-7
CASSRPRGTAYEQYF
>TRBV7-2|TRBJ2-7
CASSLVGAGRDYEQYF
>TRBV25-1|TRBJ1-5
CASSERGPFSNQPQHF
>TRBV12-5|TRBJ2-5
CASGLFRGPMTQYF
>TRBV25-1|TRBJ2-3
CASSVLAGGRDGDTQYF
>TRBV28|TRBJ1-1
CASRRKNTEAFF
>TRBV9|TRBJ2-3
CASDLGAGTQYF
>TRBV5-4|TRBJ2-1
CASSPPTSGSLNEQFF
>TRBV30|TRBJ1-5
CAWTVGNQPQHF
>TRBV4-2|TRBJ2-5
CASSQGSGSASYQETQYF
>TRBV28|TRBJ1-3
CASSGLPQGENTIYF
>TRBV5-4|TRBJ2-5
CASSFLTSLETQYF
>TRBV10-2|TRBJ1-4
CASRGGQNNEKLFF
>TRBV4-2|TRBJ1-4
CASSQDMGQGVEKLFF
>TRBV9|TRBJ1-4
CASGSGGSVGEKLFF
>TRBV7-9|TRBJ1-4
CASSHRDRDYEKLFF
>TRBV5-4|TRBJ2-5
CASSFQEETQYF
>TRBV27|TRBJ2-1
CASSFGTSGRGYEQFF
>TRBV11-2|TRBJ1-4
CASSLDRLSEKLFF
>TRBV13|TRBJ1-2
CASSLGTDGYTF
>TRBV14|TRBJ2-7
CASSPTRGGRDYEQYF
>TRBV19|TRBJ1-5
CASSIPGQRGNQPQHF
>TRBV10-1|TRBJ2-5
CASSEGTSGWEETQYF
>TRBV27|TRBJ1-6
CASSPTPRQVYTLHF
>TRBV4-2|TRBJ2-7
CASSQDPHRGSGEQYF
>TRBV7-9|TRBJ1-1
CASSPGHHNTEAFF
>TRBV5-6|TRBJ1-3
CASRPTGVGNTIYF
>TRBV6-1|TRBJ2-3
CASSRGQDRTDTQYF
>TRBV30|TRBJ2-1
CAWRGDRGYNEQFF
>TRBV6-1|TRBJ2-1
CASSELAGGHEQFF